The entry that follows covers one TCR beta chain sequence. Relative to the germline gene, one junction end is altered; a read error may explain this. The CDR3 goes on 3 residues after the read ends, and that part is filled in from the germline J gene. Clones were read by immunoSEQ multiplex PCR, and TCRdb kept only the in-frame ones, dropping some. Found here are about 32,000 clones; the top ten clones hold more than 6.5%. This specimen comes from a study of T cells in women clearing cervical HPV infection. Study-wide background: Controls were women whose single incident HPV16 infection cleared within 12 months without precancer or cancer. Case blood was drawn when the lesion was first found; control blood after infection became undetectable.

The CDR3 contains 15 residues. Germline V gene sequence: CDR1 MGHRA, CDR2 YSYEKL. V and J are TRBV4-1 and TRBJ2-1; 11 nucleotides match TRBD2. The receptor was derived from a woman between 18 and 70 years old with a cervical HPV16 infection that either progressed to CIN3+ or cleared (not recorded which). Sequencing was done on a sample of blood buffy coat. CDR3 residues: CTSSQDSGGAPEQFF. Partial CDR3 DNA: TGCACCAGCAGCCAAGATAGCGGGGGGGCCCCTGAG.